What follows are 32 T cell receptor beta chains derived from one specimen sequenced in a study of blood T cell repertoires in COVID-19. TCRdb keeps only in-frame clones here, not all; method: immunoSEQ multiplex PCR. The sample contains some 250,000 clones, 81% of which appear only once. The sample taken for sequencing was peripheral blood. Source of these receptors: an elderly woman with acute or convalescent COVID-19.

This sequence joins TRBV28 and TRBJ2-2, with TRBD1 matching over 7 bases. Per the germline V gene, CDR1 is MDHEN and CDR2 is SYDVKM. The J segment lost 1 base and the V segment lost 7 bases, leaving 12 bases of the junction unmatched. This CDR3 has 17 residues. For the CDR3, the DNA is TGTGCCAGCACTGACCGACGGGGACAGCAGAACACCGGGGAGCTGTTTTTT. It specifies CASTDRRGQQNTGELFF.

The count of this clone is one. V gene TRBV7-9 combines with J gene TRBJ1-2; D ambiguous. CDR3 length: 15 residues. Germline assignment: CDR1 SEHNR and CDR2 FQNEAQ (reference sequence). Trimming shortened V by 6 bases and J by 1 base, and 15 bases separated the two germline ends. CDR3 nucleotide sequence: TGTGCCAGCAGTGGTTTCGGGAATTTTAACTATGGCTACACCTTC. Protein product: CASSGFGNFNYGYTF.

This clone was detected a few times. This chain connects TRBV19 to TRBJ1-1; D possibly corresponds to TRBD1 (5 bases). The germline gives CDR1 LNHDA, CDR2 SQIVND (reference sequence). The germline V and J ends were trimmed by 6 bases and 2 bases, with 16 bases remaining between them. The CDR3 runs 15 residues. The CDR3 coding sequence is TGTGCCAGTAGCGGGACTCCTGGGGGTAACACTGAAGCTTTCTTT. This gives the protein CASSGTPGGNTEAFF.

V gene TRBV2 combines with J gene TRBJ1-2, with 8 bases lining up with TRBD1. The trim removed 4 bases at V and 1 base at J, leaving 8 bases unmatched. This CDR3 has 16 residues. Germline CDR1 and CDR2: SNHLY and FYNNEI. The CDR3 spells CASSGDRLGDNYGYTF. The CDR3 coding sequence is TGTGCCAGCAGTGGGGACAGGCTGGGGGATAACTATGGCTACACCTTC.

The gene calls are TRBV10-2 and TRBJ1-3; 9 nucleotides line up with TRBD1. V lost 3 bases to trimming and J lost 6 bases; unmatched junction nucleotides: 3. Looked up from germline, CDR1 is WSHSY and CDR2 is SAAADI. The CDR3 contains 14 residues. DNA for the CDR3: TGCGCCAGCAGTGAACAGGGGGCAGAAAACACCATATATTTT. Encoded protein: CASSEQGAENTIYF.

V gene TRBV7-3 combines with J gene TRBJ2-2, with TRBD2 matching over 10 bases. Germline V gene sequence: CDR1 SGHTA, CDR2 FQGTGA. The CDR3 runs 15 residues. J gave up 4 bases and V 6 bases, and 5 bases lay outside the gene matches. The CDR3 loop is CASSYRTSGTGELFF. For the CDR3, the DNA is TGTGCCAGCAGTTACCGGACTAGCGGCACCGGGGAGCTGTTTTTT.

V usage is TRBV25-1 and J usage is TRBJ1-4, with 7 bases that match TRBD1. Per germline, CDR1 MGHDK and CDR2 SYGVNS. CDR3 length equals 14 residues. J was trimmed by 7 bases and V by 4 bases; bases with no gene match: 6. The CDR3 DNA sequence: TGTGCCAGCAGTGCCGGGGACAGAGGTGAAAAACTGTTTTTT. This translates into CASSAGDRGEKLFF.

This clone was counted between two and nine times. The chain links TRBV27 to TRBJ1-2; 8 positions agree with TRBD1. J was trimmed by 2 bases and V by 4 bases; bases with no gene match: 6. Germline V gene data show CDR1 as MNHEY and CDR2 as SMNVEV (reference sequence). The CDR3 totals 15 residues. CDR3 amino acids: CASSSTTGANYGYTF. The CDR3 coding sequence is TGTGCCAGCAGTTCTACGACAGGGGCAAACTATGGCTACACCTTC.

CDR3 coding DNA: TGTGCCAGCAGCTTCTCGCAGATGAACACCGGGGAGCTGTTTTTT. Translated, it gives CASSFSQMNTGELFF. The rearrangement joins TRBV7-8 to TRBJ2-2; no definite D call. Between the trimmed V and J ends, which lost 3 bases and 1 base, there was a span of 9 bases. The CDR3 runs 15 residues. From germline, CDR1 is SGHVS and CDR2 FQNEAQ.

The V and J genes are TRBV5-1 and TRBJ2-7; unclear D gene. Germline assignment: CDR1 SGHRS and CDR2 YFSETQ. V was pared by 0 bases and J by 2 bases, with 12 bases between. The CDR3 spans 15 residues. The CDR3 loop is CASSLVTVGPYEQYF. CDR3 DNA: TGCGCCAGCAGCTTGGTTACAGTTGGGCCCTACGAGCAGTACTTC.

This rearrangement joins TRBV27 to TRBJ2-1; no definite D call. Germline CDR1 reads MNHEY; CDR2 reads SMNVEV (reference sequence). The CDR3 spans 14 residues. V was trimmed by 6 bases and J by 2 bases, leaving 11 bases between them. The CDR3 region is CASSNLEPYNEQFF. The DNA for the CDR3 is TGTGCCAGCAGCAACCTGGAGCCCTACAATGAGCAGTTCTTC.

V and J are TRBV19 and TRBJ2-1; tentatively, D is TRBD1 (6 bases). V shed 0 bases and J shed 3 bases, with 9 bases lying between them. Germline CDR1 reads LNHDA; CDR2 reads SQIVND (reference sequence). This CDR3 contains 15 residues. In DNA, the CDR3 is TGTGCCAGTAGTATAGATCAGGACAGCTACAATGAGCAGTTCTTC. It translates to CASSIDQDSYNEQFF.

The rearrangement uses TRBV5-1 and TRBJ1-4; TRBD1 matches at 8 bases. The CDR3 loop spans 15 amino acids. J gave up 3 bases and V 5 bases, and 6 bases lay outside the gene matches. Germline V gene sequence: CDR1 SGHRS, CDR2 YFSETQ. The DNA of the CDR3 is TGCGCCAGCAGACCAACAGGGGGGTCTAATGAAAAACTGTTTTTT. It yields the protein CASRPTGGSNEKLFF.

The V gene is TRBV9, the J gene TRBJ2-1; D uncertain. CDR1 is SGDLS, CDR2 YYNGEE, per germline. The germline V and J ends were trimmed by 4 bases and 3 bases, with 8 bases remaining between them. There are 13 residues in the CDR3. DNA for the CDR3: TGTGCCAGCAGCCAAACAAGCTACAATGAGCAGTTCTTC. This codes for CASSQTSYNEQFF. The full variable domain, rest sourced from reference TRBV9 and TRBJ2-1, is DSGVTQTPKHLITATGQRVTLRCSPRSGDLSVYWYQQSLDQGLQFLIQYYNGEERAKGNILERFSAQQFPDLHSELNLSSLELGDSALYFCASSQTSYNEQFFGPGTRLTVL.

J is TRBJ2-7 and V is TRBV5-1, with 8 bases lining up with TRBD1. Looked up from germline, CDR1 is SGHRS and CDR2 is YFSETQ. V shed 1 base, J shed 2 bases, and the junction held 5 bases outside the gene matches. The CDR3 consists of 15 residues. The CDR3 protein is CASSLTGGRAYEQYF. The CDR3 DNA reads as TGCGCCAGCAGCTTGACAGGGGGTAGGGCCTACGAGCAGTACTTC.

The CDR3 DNA reads TGTGCCAGTAGTATAATTGCGACAGGACCTGGCTATAGCAATCAGCCCCAGCATTTT. Translation gives CASSIIATGPGYSNQPQHF. J is TRBJ1-5 and V is TRBV19, with a tentative D call TRBD1 (6 bases). V was trimmed by 2 bases and J by 0 bases, leaving 20 bases between them. CDR1 is LNHDA, CDR2 SQIVND, per germline (reference sequence). CDR3 size: 19 residues.

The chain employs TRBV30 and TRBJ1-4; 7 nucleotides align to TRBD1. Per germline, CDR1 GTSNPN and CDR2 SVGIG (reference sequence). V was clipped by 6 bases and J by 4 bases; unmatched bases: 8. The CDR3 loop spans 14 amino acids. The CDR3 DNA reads TGTGCCTGCCCTCCGGGACAGAGTAATGAAAAACTGTTTTTT. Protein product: CACPPGQSNEKLFF.

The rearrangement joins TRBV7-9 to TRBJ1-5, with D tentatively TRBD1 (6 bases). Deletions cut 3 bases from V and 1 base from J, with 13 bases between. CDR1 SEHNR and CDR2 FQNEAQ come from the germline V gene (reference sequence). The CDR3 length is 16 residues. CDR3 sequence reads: CASSLVGGGSNQPQHF. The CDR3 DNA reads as TGTGCCAGCAGCTTGGTAGGGGGTGGGAGCAATCAGCCCCAGCATTTT.

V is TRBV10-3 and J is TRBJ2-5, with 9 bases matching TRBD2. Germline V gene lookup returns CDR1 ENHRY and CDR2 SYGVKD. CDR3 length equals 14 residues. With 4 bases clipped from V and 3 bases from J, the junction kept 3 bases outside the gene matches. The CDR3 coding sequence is TGTGCCATCAGTGTTCGCGGGGGGGAAGAGACCCAGTACTTC. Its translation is CAISVRGGEETQYF.

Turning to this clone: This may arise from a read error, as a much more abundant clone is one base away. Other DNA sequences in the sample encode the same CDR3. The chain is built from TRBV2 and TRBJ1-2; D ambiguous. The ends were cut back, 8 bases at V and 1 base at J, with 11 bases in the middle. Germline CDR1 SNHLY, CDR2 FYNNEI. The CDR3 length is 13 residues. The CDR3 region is CASRDRVNYGYTF. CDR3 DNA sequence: TGTGCCAGCCGGGATAGGGTTAACTATGGCTACACCTTC.

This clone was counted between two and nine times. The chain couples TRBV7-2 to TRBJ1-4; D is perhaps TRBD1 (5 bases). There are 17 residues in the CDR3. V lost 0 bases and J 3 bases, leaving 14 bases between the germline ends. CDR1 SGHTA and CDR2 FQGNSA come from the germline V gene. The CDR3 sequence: CASSLALRGRANEKLFF. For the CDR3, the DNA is TGTGCCAGCAGCTTAGCGCTAAGGGGCCGAGCTAATGAAAAACTGTTTTTT. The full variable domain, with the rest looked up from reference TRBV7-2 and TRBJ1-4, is GAGVSQSPSNKVTEKGKDVELRCDPISGHTALYWYRQSLGQGLEFLIYFQGNSAPDKSGLPSDRFSAERTGGSVSTLTIQRTQQEDSAVYLCASSLALRGRANEKLFFGSGTQLSVL.

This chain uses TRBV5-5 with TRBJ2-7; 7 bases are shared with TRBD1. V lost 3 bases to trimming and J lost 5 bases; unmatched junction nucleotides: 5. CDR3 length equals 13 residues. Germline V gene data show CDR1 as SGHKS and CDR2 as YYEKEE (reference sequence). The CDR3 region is CASSYLDRDEQYF. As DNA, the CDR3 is TGTGCCAGCAGCTACCTCGACAGGGACGAGCAGTACTTC.

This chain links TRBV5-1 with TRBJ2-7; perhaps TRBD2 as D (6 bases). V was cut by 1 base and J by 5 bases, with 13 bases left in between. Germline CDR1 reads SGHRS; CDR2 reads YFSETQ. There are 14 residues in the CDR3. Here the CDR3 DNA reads TGCGCCAGCAGCTTGTCAGGGAGGTTCGACGAGCAGTACTTC. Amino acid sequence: CASSLSGRFDEQYF.

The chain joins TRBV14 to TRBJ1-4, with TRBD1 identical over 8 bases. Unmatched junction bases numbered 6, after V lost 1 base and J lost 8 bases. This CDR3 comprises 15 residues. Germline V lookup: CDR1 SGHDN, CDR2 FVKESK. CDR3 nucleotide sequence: TGTGCCAGCAGCCAAGCCGGGACAGGTCAAGAAAAACTGTTTTTT. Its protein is CASSQAGTGQEKLFF.

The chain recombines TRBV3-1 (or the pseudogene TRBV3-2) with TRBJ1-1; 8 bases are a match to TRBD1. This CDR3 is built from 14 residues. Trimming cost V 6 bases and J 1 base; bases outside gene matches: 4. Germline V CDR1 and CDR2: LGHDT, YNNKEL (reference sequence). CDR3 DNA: TGTGCCAGCAGTCTGGACAGGGCGAACACTGAAGCTTTCTTT. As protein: CASSLDRANTEAFF.

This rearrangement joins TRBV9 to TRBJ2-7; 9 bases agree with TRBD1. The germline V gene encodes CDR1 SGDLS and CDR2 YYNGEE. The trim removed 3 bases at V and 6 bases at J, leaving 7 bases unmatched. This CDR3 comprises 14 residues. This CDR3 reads CASSGGPQGAEQYF. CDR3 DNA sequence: TGTGCCAGCAGCGGGGGCCCACAGGGGGCCGAGCAGTACTTC.

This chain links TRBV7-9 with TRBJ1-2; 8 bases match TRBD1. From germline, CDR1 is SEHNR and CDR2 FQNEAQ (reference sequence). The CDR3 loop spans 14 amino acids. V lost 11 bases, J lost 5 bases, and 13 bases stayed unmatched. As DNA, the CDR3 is TGTGCCGGCATCCGGGCAGGGGGCGATTATGGCTACACCTTC. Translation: CAGIRAGGDYGYTF.

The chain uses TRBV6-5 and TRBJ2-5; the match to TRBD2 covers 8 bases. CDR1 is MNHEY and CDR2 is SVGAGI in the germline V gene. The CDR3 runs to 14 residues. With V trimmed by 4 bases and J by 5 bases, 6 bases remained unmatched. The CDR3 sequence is CASSSRGGRETQYF. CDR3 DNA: TGTGCCAGCAGTTCCCGGGGGGGCCGTGAGACCCAGTACTTC.

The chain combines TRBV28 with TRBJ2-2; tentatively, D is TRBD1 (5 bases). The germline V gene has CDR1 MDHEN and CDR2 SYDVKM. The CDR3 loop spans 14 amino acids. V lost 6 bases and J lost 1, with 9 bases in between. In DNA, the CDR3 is TGTGCCAGCAGGGATGGACAGAACACCGGGGAGCTGTTTTTT. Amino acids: CASRDGQNTGELFF.

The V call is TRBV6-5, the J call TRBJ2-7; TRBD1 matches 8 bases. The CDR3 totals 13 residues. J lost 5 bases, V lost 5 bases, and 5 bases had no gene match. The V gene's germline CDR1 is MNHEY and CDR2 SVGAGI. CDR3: CASSPRGQNEQYF. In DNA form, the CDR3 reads TGTGCCAGCAGTCCCAGGGGGCAGAACGAGCAGTACTTC.

CDR3 nucleotides: TGCGCCAGCAGCTTGGAACGGAGCACAGATACGCAGTATTTT. Translating gives CASSLERSTDTQYF. V is TRBV5-1 and J is TRBJ2-3; D is unresolved. Trimming stripped 0 bases from V and 0 bases from J, with 5 bases between. Germline assignment: CDR1 SGHRS and CDR2 YFSETQ. There are 14 residues in the CDR3.

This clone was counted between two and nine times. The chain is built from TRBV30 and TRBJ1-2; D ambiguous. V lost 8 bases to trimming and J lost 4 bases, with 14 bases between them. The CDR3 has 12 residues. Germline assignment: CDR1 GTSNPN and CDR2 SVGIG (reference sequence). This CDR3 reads CARGSAPYGYTF. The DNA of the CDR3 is TGTGCCAGAGGGTCGGCCCCCTATGGCTACACCTTC.